This T cell receptor (beta chain) came from a study of T-cell reconstitution after alpha-beta-depleted transplantation in children. The study, taken as a whole, reports: Expanded graft clones, several hundred of them, were reportedly the source of alpha-beta T cells about two months after transplant. Some patients' high day-60 TCRbeta diversity was traced to surviving recipient T cells and thymic progenitors. By one year post-transplant, T-cell counts and diversity largely arose from T cells that were newly produced.

This CDR3 contains 15 residues. Trimming took 1 base from V and 1 from J, leaving 8 bases between them. Germline V gene sequence: CDR1 MGHRA, CDR2 YSYEKL. As for this clonotype: Its antigen is not identified.

Molecular barcoding with unique molecular identifiers was used for the TCRbeta library. TCRdb ran MiXCR on the PCR reads and lists one entry per CDR3 protein. The data show about 980,000 distinct CDR3 sequences, with about 30% seen just once and 28% held by the top ten. The receptor's source is a boy under two years old who had a stem cell transplant for SCID, so the T cells may come from the graft donor. The V and J genes are TRBV4-1 and TRBJ2-4; unclear D gene. Sequencing was performed on PBMCs, mostly from graft donor cells, taken 360 days after TCRalphabeta/CD19-depleted stem cell transplant. CDR3 bases: TGCGCCAGCAGCCAAGCCCTCGGGGCCAAAAACATTCAGTACTTC. Protein: CASSQALGAKNIQYF.